This TCR beta chain was sequenced in a study of control samples from healthy donors and cancer patients. Profiled with immunoSEQ multiplex PCR; TCRdb holds only in-frame clones, not every one. The sample lists about 160,000 clones; under 96% were seen once. Looked up from germline, CDR1 is MNHEY and CDR2 is SVGAGI. The CDR3 sequence is 14 residues long. This TCR was sampled from a woman aged 30 to 39 in good health. The material sequenced was blood. This chain joins TRBV6-5 and TRBJ2-2; D ambiguous. The CDR3 spells CASRAGPGTGELFF. The CDR3, as DNA: TGTGCATCACGTGCCGGCCCCGGGACCGGGGAGCTGTTTTTT.